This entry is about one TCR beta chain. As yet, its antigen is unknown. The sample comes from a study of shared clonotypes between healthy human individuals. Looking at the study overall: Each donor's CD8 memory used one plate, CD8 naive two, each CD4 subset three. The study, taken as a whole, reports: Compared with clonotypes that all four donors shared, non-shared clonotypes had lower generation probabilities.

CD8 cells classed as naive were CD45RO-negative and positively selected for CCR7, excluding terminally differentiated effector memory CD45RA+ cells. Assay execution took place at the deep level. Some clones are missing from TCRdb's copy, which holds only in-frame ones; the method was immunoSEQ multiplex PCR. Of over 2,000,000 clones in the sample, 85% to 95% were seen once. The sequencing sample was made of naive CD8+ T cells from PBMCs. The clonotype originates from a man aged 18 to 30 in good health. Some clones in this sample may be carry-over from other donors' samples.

As DNA, the CDR3 is TGTGCCAGCAGTGAAGGGGGCTGGGGCAATCAGCCCCAGCATTTT. Translating gives CASSEGGWGNQPQHF. The rearrangement links TRBV6-1 to TRBJ1-5; D possibly corresponds to TRBD1 (5 bases). CDR3 size: 15 residues. Germline CDR1 is MNHNS and CDR2 is SASEGT. V gave up 1 base and J gave up 2 bases, with 9 bases separating them.